Each of the 5 T cell receptor beta chains below was sequenced from the same sample in a study of T cells in women clearing cervical HPV infection. The repertoire was sequenced with immunoSEQ multiplex PCR; TCRdb's copy has only in-frame clones and lacks some. The sample totals fewer than 35,000 clones. What was sequenced was blood buffy coat. The origin of the receptors is a woman aged 18 to 75 with a cervical HPV16 infection that either progressed to CIN3+ or cleared (not recorded which).

For this clone: The missing CDR3 end, 3 residues past where the read stops, is filled in from the germline J gene. The V gene is TRBV19, the J gene TRBJ1-2; D gene unclear. The CDR3 is 14 amino acids. Germline values: CDR1 LNHDA, CDR2 SQIVND (reference sequence). Partial CDR3 DNA: TGTGCCAGTAGCCCAGGCCTAGCCAAAAACATC. This sequence encodes CASSPGLAKNI. The entire CDR3 sequence reads CASSPGLAKNIYTF.

As for this clone: The CDR3 end is not reached by the read, which stops 3 residues before it; the germline J gene fills it in. The chain has TRBV2 and TRBJ2-2; weak D call: TRBD1 (5 bases). In germline, CDR1 is SNHLY, CDR2 FYNNEI. The CDR3 is 11 residues long. Trimming shortened V by 8 bases and J by 7 bases, and 8 bases separated the two germline ends. CDR3 DNA, as far as it was read: TGTGCCAGCTCCCAGGGCGGGGAG. This sequence encodes CASSQGGE. The whole CDR3 sequence reads CASSQGGELFF.

On this clone itself: The missing CDR3 end, 3 residues past where the read stops, is filled in from the germline J gene. V and J are TRBV5-1 and TRBJ1-2, with 8 bases aligning to TRBD1. The J segment lost 7 bases and the V segment lost 4 bases, leaving 6 bases of the junction unmatched. This CDR3 has 13 amino acids. Germline CDR1 and CDR2: SGHRS and YFSETQ. The DNA read from the CDR3 is TGCGCCAGCAGCCACGACAGGGGAGTTGGC. Its protein is CASSHDRGVG. The whole CDR3 sequence reads CASSHDRGVGYTF.

This chain's CDR3 is CASSDRSDTQYF. Incomplete CDR3 DNA: TGTGCCAGCAGCGATCGGTCAGATACG. This sequence joins TRBV9 and TRBJ2-3; D ambiguous. The missing CDR3 end, 3 residues past where the read stops, is filled in from the germline J gene. There are 12 residues in the CDR3. Germline CDR1 and CDR2: SGDLS and YYNGEE. Trimming pared 3 bases from V and 4 bases from J, leaving 6 bases between.

Points on this clone: The read stops 3 residues short of the end of the CDR3; the missing end is completed from the germline J gene. The V call is TRBV19, the J call TRBJ2-7, with 8 bases identical to TRBD1. Per germline, CDR1 LNHDA and CDR2 SQIVND (reference sequence). Unmatched junction bases numbered 7, after V lost 7 bases and J lost 5 bases. The CDR3 totals 13 residues. The part of the CDR3 DNA that was read is TGTGCCAGTAAAGACAGGGGAAGGAACGAG. This sequence encodes CASKDRGRNE. The complete CDR3 sequence is CASKDRGRNEQYF.